This T cell receptor (beta chain) was retrieved from a study of blood T cell repertoires in COVID-19. Background on the study: Nucleic acid was either cDNA or gDNA, and it came from T cells, B-cell-depleted T cells, or PBMCs.

Original data processing: Scientists estimated how many nucleated cells there were by amplifying reference gene primers. The protocol was immunoSEQ multiplex PCR, while the TCRdb copy is restricted to in-frame clones and leaves out a portion. V, J and clone size are taken as reported in that table, and D and trimming were inferred from the DNA itself. There are approximately 170,000 clones in the sample; about 88% occur only once, and about 18% lies in the top ten. The sequenced sample consisted of peripheral blood. The TCR originated in a man between 60 and 75 years old with active or convalescent COVID-19.

The CDR3 is CASSLGQNSYNEQFF. CDR3 nucleotide sequence: TGCGCCAGCAGCTTGGGACAGAACTCCTACAATGAGCAGTTCTTC. The V gene is TRBV5-1, the J gene TRBJ2-1, with D possibly matching TRBD1 (5 bases). Germline V CDR1 and CDR2: SGHRS, YFSETQ. Trimming left V 0 bases short and J 0 bases short, with 7 bases between. CDR3 length equals 15 residues.